This entry concerns a single T cell receptor (beta chain). This entry comes from a study of CD8 T cells in Susac syndrome. The CDR3 sequence is 15 residues long. The V gene's germline CDR1 is KGHDR and CDR2 SFDVKD. Deletions cut 1 base from V and 6 bases from J, with 11 bases between. Random hexamers were used to reverse transcribe roughly 0.45 to 1 ug of RNA. TCRdb re-analysed the immunoSEQ multiplex PCR reads in MiXCR, keeping a single row per CDR3 protein. Of about 200,000 distinct CDR3 sequences detected, around nine tenths appear once; the ten largest clones hold around 0.13%. Material for sequencing was CD8+ T cells from PBMCs. The V and J genes are TRBV24-1 and TRBJ2-2; D is possibly TRBD2 (7 bases). This TCR was sampled from a human donor with multiple sclerosis. The CDR3 here is CATSDLGGDAGELFF. DNA for the CDR3: TGTGCCACCAGTGATTTAGGGGGGGACGCCGGGGAGCTGTTTTTT.